This TCR beta chain was sequenced in a study of T-cell reconstitution after alpha-beta-depleted transplantation in children. General study findings and limits: Roughly two months post-transplant, alpha-beta T cells reportedly originated from several hundred graft clones that had expanded. Surviving recipient T cells and thymic progenitors produced the high day-60 TCRbeta diversity seen in some patients.

Preparing the TCRbeta library involved the use of unique molecular identifiers. TCRdb re-derived calls from the PCR reads in MiXCR, one entry per CDR3 protein. The sample records more than 200,000 distinct CDR3 sequences, roughly 26% being singletons. The germline gives CDR1 SNHLY, CDR2 FYNNEI. Deletions cut 7 bases from V and 0 bases from J, with 9 bases between. The CDR3 length is 14 residues. There are a few counts of this clonotype. Antigen unknown. This chain connects TRBV2 to TRBJ2-2, with D possibly matching TRBD2 (6 bases). This TCR was sampled from a girl aged 2 to 9 with Fanconi anemia, due to receive a stem cell transplant. The sequences come from PBMCs, collected before TCRalphabeta/CD19-depleted stem cell transplant. CDR3 residues: CASKGGTNTGELFF. DNA of the CDR3: TGTGCCAGCAAGGGCGGGACGAACACCGGGGAGCTGTTTTTT.